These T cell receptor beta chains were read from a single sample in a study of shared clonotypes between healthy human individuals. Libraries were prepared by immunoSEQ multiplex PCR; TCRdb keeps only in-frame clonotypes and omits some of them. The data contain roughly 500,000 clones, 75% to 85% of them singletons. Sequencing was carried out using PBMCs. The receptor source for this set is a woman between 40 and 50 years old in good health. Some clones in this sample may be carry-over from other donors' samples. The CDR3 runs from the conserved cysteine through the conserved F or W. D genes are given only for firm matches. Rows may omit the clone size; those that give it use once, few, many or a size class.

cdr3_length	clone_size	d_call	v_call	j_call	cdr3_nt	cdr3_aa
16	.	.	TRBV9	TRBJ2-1	TGTGCCAGCAGCAAACAACAGGGAGTTTTTTACAATGAGCAGTTCTTC	CASSKQQGVFYNEQFF
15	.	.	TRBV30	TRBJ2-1	TGTGCCTGGGGGCGCCCCGAGGCTCCCTACAATGAGCAGTTCTTC	CAWGRPEAPYNEQFF
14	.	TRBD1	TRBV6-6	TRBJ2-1	TGTGCCAGCAGTTATGACAGGGATCTCAATGAGCAGTTCTTC	CASSYDRDLNEQFF
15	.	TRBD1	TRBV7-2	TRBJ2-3	TGTGCCAGCAGCTCAGACAGGGCTAGCACAGATACGCAGTATTTT	CASSSDRASTDTQYF
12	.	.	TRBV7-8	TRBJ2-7	TGTGCCAGCAGCGGACAGACCTACGAGCAGTACTTC	CASSGQTYEQYF
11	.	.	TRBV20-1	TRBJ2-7	TGCAGTGCTTTTCAGCTCTACGAGCAGTACTTC	CSAFQLYEQYF
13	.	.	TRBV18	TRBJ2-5	TGTGCCAGCTCACCACCGGGCCAAGAGACCCAGTACTTC	CASSPPGQETQYF
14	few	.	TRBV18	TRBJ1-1	TGTGCCAGCTCGGAAACTGGAACCGAAACTGAAGCTTTCTTT	CASSETGTETEAFF
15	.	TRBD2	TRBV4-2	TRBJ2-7	TGTGCCAGCAGCCAGGAGAGCGGGAGTTCCTACGAGCAGTACTTC	CASSQESGSSYEQYF
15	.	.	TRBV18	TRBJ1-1	TGTGCCAGCTCACGGGGCTTGGGGGCAGGTACTGAAGCTTTCTTT	CASSRGLGAGTEAFF
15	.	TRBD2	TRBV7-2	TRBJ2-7	TGTGCCAGCAGCCCGGGACTAGCGCCGTCGGAAGAGGGGTACTTC	CASSPGLAPSEEGYF
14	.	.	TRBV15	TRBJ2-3	TGTGCCACCAGCAGTGACGGTGGGGCAGATACGCAGTATTTT	CATSSDGGADTQYF
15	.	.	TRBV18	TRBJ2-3	TGTGCCAGCCACTTTCGAAGGGGCGCAGCAGATACGCAGTATTTT	CASHFRRGAADTQYF
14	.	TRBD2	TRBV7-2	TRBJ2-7	TGTGCCAGCAGCTTAAGAGGGAGGGCAGGCGAGCAGTACTTC	CASSLRGRAGEQYF
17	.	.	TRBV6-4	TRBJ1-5	TGTGCCAGCAGTGACTCTCTCGGGGGGAGGTGTAATCAGCCCCAGCATTTT	CASSDSLGGRCNQPQHF
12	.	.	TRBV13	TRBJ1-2	TGTGCCAGCAGCTCGCAGAGGGTTGGCTACACCTTC	CASSSQRVGYTF
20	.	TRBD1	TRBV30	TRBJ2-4	TGTGCCTGGAGCCAACACCCGGGACAGGGGGCAGGTTTGGCCAAAAACATTCAGTACTTC	CAWSQHPGQGAGLAKNIQYF
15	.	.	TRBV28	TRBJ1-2	TGTGCCAGCACCCCCGTCGGGGTCCCTAACTATGGCTACACCTTC	CASTPVGVPNYGYTF
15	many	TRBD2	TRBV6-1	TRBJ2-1	TGTGCCAGCAGTGATGGTCTAGCGGATTACAATGAGCAGTTCTTC	CASSDGLADYNEQFF
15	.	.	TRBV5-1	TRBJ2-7	TGCGCCAGCAGCTCTGGGTCGGCCCAACCCGACGAGCAGTACTTC	CASSSGSAQPDEQYF
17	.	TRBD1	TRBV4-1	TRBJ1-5	TGCGCCAGCAGCCACCGGACAGGGGGCTTAGGCAATCAGCCCCAGCATTTT	CASSHRTGGLGNQPQHF
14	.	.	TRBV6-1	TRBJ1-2	TGTGCCAGCAGTGTCTTCAGGGTTAACTATGGCTACACCTTC	CASSVFRVNYGYTF
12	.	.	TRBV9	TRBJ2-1	TGTGCCAGCGGAAGACTACCCAATGAGCAGTTCTTC	CASGRLPNEQFF
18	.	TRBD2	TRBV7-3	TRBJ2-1	TGTGCCAGCAGCTCCCCTTTGAGGACTAGCGGGACGTACAATGAGCAGTTCTTC	CASSSPLRTSGTYNEQFF
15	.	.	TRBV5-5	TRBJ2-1	TGTGCCAGCAGCTTGGATTGGGGCGCCTACAATGAGCAGTTCTTC	CASSLDWGAYNEQFF
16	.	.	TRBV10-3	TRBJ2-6	TGTGCCATCAGTGCTGGTAGGGGGACTGGGGCCAACGTCCTGACTTTC	CAISAGRGTGANVLTF
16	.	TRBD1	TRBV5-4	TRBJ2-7	TGTGCCAGCAGCCCCACCCCGGTGGACAGGGTTAACGAGCAGTACTTC	CASSPTPVDRVNEQYF
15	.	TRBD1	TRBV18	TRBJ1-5	TGTGCCAGCTCACCGGGACAGGGGCTAGAGCAGCCCCAGCATTTT	CASSPGQGLEQPQHF
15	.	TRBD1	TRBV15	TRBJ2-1	TGTGCCACCAGCAGAGATCCTGGACAGGGAAATGAGCAGTTCTTC	CATSRDPGQGNEQFF
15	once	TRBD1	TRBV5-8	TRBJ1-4	TGTGCCAGCAGCATTAACAGGGGGGCTAATGAAAAACTGTTTTTT	CASSINRGANEKLFF
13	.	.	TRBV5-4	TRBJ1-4	TGTGCCAGCAGCATTTATTCTGGCGAAAAACTGTTTTTT	CASSIYSGEKLFF
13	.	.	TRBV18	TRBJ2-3	TGTGCCAGCTCACAGGGGGGGAGAGATACGCAGTATTTT	CASSQGGRDTQYF
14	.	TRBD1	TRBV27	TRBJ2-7	TGTGCCAGCAGTTACGGGACAGATAACTACGAGCAGTACTTC	CASSYGTDNYEQYF
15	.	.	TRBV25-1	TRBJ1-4	TGTGCCAGCAGTGAATCCGGGGGGCTGCGTGAAAAACTGTTTTTT	CASSESGGLREKLFF
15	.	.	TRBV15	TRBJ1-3	TGTGCCACCAGCAGGGACAGCGTTTCTGGAAACACCATATATTTT	CATSRDSVSGNTIYF
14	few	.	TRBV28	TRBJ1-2	TGTGCCAGCAGTCGAACACGGGCCGTCTATGGCTACACCTTC	CASSRTRAVYGYTF
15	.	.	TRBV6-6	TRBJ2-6	TGTGCCAGCAGTTACCGAGGAGCTGGGGCCAACGTCCTGACTTTC	CASSYRGAGANVLTF
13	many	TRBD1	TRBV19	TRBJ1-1	TGTGCCAGTAGTAGACTCGGACAGGATGAAGCTTTCTTT	CASSRLGQDEAFF
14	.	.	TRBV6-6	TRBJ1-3	TGTGCCAGCAGTTATTACTCATCTGGAAACACCATATATTTT	CASSYYSSGNTIYF
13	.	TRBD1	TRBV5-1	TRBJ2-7	TGCGCCAGCAGCTCAAGGACAGGTTACGAGCAGTACTTC	CASSSRTGYEQYF
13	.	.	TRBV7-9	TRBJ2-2	TGTGCCAGCAGCTTAGGGAACACCGGGGAGCTGTTTTTT	CASSLGNTGELFF
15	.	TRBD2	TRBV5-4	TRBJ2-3	TGTGCCAGCAGCCGAACTAGCGGGGGAACAGATACGCAGTATTTT	CASSRTSGGTDTQYF
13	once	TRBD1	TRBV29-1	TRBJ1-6	TGCAGCGTGCCAGGGGGCTCGGACTCACCCCTCCACTTT	CSVPGGSDSPLHF
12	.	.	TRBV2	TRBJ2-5	TGTGCCAGCACGCACGAACGGGAGACCCAGTACTTC	CASTHERETQYF
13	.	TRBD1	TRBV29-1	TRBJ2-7	TGCAGCGTGTCCCGGGACAGGGCCTACGAGCAGTACTTC	CSVSRDRAYEQYF
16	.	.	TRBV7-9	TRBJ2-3	TGTGCCAGCAGCTTAGGAGGCGGTCGTAGCACAGATACGCAGTATTTT	CASSLGGGRSTDTQYF
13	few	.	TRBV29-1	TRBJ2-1	TGCAGCGCCCGGAGCATCCCTAGCGTTGAGCAGTTCTTC	CSARSIPSVEQFF
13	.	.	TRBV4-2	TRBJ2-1	TGTGCCAGCAGCCAATGGGCGGATCAGGAGCAGTTCTTC	CASSQWADQEQFF
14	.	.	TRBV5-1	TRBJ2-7	TGCGCCAGCAGGCGAGACAGGAGCTCCTACGAGCAGTACTTC	CASRRDRSSYEQYF